One sample yielded the 4 T cell receptor beta chains listed below, sequenced in a study of blood T cell repertoires in COVID-19 (dated by TCRdb to the early 2020s). The library was produced with the immunoSEQ multiplex PCR assay. The table comes from immuneACCESS by way of TCRdb, which keeps in-frame sequences with V and J called. Part of the clones is missing from these tables; in studies checked, under half for an unresolved V gene and the rest for unknown reasons. Here the sample has approximately 160,000 clones; roughly 90% occur a single time. Roughly a sixth of the sample is held by the ten biggest clonotypes. The material sequenced was peripheral blood. These receptor sequences come from a man between 60 and 75 years old with active or convalescent COVID-19.

This clone was seen only once. The gene calls are TRBV2 and TRBJ2-7, with 11 bases matching TRBD1. Germline assignment: CDR1 SNHLY and CDR2 FYNNEI. CDR3 size: 14 residues. V trimming: 6 bases; J trimming: 1 base; junction bases outside the gene matches: 2. The CDR3 reads CASRGTGGSYEQYF. For the CDR3, the DNA is TGTGCCAGCAGAGGGACAGGGGGGTCCTACGAGCAGTACTTC.

CDR3 loop: CASSQDDRGTYEQYF. The CDR3 DNA follows: TGTGCCAGCAGCCAAGATGACAGGGGGACCTACGAGCAGTACTTC. The genes are TRBV3-1 (or the pseudogene TRBV3-2) and TRBJ2-7, with 9 positions matching TRBD1. Per germline, CDR1 LGHDT and CDR2 YNNKEL (reference sequence). CDR3 length equals 15 residues. The ends lost 0 bases at V and 2 bases at J; junction bases unmatched: 2.

The chain joins TRBV5-1 to TRBJ2-3; 10 nucleotides line up with TRBD2. V trimming: 0 bases; J trimming: 4 bases; junction bases outside the gene matches: 11. In germline, CDR1 is SGHRS, CDR2 YFSETQ. The CDR3 loop spans 18 amino acids. CDR3 DNA: TGCGCCAGCAGCTTGGGGCAGCGGGGGGGCCTTGATTCAGATACGCAGTATTTT. Translating it yields CASSLGQRGGLDSDTQYF. Combining the CDR3 with reference TRBV5-1 and TRBJ2-3 gives the whole variable domain KAGVTQTPRYLIKTRGQQVTLSCSPISGHRSVSWYQQTPGQGLQFLFEYFSETQRNKGNFPGRFSGRQFSNSRSEMNVSTLELGDSALYLCASSLGQRGGLDSDTQYFGPGTRLTVL.

The rearrangement joins TRBV4-1 to TRBJ1-2; TRBD1 agrees at 9 bases. The CDR3 has 16 amino acids. With 4 bases clipped from V and 6 bases from J, the junction kept 12 bases outside the gene matches. Germline values: CDR1 MGHRA, CDR2 YSYEKL. The CDR3 region has the DNA TGCGCCAGCAGCCCTACCGGACAGGGGAGATTGGATGGCTACACCTTC. Its translation: CASSPTGQGRLDGYTF.